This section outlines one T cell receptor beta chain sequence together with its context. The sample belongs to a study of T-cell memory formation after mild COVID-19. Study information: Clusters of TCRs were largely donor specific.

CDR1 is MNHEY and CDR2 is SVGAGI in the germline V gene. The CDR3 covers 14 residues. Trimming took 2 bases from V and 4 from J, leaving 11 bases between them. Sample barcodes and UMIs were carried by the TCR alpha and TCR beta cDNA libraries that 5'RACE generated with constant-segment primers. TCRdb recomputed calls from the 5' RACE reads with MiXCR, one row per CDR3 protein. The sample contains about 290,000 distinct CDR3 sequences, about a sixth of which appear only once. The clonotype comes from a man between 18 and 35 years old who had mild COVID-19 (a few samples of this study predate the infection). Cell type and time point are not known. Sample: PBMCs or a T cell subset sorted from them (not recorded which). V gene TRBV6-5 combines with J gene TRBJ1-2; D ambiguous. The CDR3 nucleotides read TGTGCCAGCAGTTACATGGGAGGCCTCTATGGCTACACCTTC. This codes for CASSYMGGLYGYTF.